This T cell receptor beta chain was identified in a study of OX40 agonist ivuxolimab in advanced cancers. Study summary: Given to patients was ivuxolimab, an agonistic anti-OX40 (CD134) antibody.

Clones were read by immunoSEQ multiplex PCR, and TCRdb kept only the in-frame ones, dropping some. Found here are 60,000 to 75,000 clones, about 80% of them singletons; the top ten hold about 1.5%. Sequenced material: CD4+ or CD8+ T cells sorted from blood, taken in a trial of the OX40 agonist ivuxolimab. The TCR comes from an adult with an advanced solid tumor such as melanoma, head and neck, liver or kidney cancer.

The CDR3 sequence is CSVSSGTRTGELFF. The CDR3 DNA sequence: TGCAGCGTTTCCTCCGGGACGCGCACCGGGGAGCTGTTTTTT. The chain joins TRBV29-1 to TRBJ2-2; D is tentatively TRBD1 or TRBD2 (5 bases each). V was pared by 5 bases and J by 4 bases, with 14 bases between. CDR1 and CDR2 from the germline V gene are SQVTM and ANQGSEA. This CDR3 is 14 amino acids long.